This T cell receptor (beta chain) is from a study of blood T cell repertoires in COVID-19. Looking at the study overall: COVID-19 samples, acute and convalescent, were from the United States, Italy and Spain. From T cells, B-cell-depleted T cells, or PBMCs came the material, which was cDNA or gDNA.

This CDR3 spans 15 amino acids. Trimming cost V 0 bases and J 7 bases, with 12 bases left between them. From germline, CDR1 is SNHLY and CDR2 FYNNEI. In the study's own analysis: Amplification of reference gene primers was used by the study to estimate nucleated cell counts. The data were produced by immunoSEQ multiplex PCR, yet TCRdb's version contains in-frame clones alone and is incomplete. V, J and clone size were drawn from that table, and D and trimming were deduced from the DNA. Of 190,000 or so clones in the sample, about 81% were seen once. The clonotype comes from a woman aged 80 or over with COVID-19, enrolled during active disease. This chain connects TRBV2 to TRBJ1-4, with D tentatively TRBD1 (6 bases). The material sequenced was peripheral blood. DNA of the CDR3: TGTGCCAGCAGTGAAGCGCGGGGGGCGCGTGAAAAACTGTTTTTT. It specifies CASSEARGAREKLFF.